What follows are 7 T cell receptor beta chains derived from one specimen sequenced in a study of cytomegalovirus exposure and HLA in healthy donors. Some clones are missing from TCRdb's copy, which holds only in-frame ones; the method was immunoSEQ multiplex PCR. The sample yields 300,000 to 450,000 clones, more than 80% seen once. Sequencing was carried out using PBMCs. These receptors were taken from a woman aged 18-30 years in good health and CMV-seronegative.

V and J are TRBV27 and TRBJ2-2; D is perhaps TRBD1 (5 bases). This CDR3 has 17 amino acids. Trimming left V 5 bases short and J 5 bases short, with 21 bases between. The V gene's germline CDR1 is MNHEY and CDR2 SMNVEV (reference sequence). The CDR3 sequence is CASSPILTRGRTGELFF. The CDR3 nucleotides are TGTGCCAGCAGTCCGATACTGACAAGGGGTCGGACCGGGGAGCTGTTTTTT.

This chain's CDR3 is CASSVATTSGITDTQYF. CDR3 in DNA: TGTGCCAGCAGCGTAGCTACAACTAGCGGGATCACAGATACGCAGTATTTT. The V call is TRBV9, the J call TRBJ2-3; TRBD2 matches at 10 bases. This CDR3 spans 17 amino acids. Germline V lookup: CDR1 SGDLS, CDR2 YYNGEE. J was trimmed by 2 bases and V by 0 bases; bases with no gene match: 6.

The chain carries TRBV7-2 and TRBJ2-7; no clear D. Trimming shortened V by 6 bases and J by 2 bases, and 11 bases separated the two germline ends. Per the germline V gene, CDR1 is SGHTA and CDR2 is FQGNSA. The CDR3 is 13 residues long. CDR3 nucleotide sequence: TGTGCCAGCAGTGGGCCCCCCCCCTACGAGCAGTACTTC. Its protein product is CASSGPPPYEQYF.

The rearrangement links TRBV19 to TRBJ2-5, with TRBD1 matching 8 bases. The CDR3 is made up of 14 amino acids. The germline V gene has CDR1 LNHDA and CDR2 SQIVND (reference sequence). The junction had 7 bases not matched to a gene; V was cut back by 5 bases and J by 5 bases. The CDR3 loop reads CASSRQGRPETQYF. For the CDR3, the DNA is TGTGCCAGTAGTCGACAGGGGCGCCCGGAGACCCAGTACTTC.

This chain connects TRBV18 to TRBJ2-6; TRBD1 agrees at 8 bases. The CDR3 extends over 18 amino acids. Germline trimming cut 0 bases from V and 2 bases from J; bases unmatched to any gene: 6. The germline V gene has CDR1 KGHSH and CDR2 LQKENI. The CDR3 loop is CASSPPDRVVTGANVLTF. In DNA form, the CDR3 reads TGTGCCAGCTCACCACCGGACAGGGTGGTTACTGGGGCCAACGTCCTGACTTTC.

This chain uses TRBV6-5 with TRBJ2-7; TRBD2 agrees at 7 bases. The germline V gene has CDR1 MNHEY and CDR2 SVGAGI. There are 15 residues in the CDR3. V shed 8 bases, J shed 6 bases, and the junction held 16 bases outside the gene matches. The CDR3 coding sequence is TGTGCCAGCGGACCCTCAGGGAGGGCGGCTTCCGAGCAGTACTTC. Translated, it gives CASGPSGRAASEQYF.

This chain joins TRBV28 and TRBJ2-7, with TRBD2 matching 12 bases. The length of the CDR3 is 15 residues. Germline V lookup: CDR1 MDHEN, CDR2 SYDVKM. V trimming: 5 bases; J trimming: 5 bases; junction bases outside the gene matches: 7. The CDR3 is CASSPRLAGVHEQYF. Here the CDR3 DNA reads TGTGCCAGCAGTCCCAGACTAGCGGGAGTCCACGAGCAGTACTTC.